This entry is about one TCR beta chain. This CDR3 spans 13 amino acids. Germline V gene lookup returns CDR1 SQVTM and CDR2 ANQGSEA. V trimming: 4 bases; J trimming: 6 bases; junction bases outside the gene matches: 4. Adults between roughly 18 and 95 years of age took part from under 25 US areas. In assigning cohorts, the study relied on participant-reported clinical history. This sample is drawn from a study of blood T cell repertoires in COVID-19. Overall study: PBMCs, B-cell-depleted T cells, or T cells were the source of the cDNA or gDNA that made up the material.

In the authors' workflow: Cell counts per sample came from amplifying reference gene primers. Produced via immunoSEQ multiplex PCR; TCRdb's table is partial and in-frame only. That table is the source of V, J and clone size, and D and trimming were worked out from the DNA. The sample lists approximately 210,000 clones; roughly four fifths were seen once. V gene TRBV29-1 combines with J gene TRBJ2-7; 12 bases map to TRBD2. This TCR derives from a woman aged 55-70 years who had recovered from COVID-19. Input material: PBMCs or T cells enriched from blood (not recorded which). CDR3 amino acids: CSVGLAGDGEQYF. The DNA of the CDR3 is TGCAGCGTTGGACTAGCGGGAGATGGCGAGCAGTACTTC.